This TCR beta chain was identified in a study of shared clonotypes between healthy human individuals. The naive CD8 fraction comprised CD45RO-negative cells positively selected for CCR7 and excluded terminally differentiated effector memory CD45RA+ cells. A remark on this clone: The antigen is unknown.

The V and J ends lost 6 bases and 0 bases respectively, with 12 bases between them. The length of the CDR3 is 14 residues. CDR1 is MNHEY and CDR2 is SMNVEV in the germline V gene (reference sequence). Sequencing was performed with immunoSEQ multiplex PCR; in TCRdb, only in-frame clones are kept and a portion is missing. The sample lists around 2.1 million clones; 85% to 95% were seen once. Study-wide results and caveats: Naive subsets typically showed greater estimated richness than memory subsets.

The sequence came from a man in his late teens or twenties in good health. Some clones in this sample may be carry-over from other donors' samples. V and J are TRBV27 and TRBJ2-7; possible D gene TRBD2, 5 bases. Input material: naive CD8+ T cells from PBMCs. CDR3 region: CASRVRGSSYEQYF. In DNA form, the CDR3 reads TGTGCCAGCAGAGTTAGAGGGAGCTCCTACGAGCAGTACTTC.